This section outlines one T cell receptor beta chain sequence together with its context. The repertoire was sequenced with immunoSEQ multiplex PCR; TCRdb's copy has only in-frame clones and lacks some. The sample has 140,000 or so clones, about nine tenths seen once. This entry belongs to a study of T cell responses to AZD1222 COVID-19 vaccine. Trimming removed 4 bases from V and 4 bases from J, with 16 bases in between. The CDR3 has 15 residues. Germline-derived CDR1 and CDR2 are MNHEY and SVGAGI. Sequenced material: peripheral blood, taken 28 days after the second AZD1222 dose. V and J are TRBV6-5 and TRBJ1-1; weak D call: TRBD1 (6 bases). The TCR sequence derives from an adult who received the AZD1222 COVID-19 vaccine. CDR3 nucleotides: TGTGCCAGCAGTTCGACAGGCGCCTTGGGCACTGAAGCTTTCTTT. Encoded protein: CASSSTGALGTEAFF.